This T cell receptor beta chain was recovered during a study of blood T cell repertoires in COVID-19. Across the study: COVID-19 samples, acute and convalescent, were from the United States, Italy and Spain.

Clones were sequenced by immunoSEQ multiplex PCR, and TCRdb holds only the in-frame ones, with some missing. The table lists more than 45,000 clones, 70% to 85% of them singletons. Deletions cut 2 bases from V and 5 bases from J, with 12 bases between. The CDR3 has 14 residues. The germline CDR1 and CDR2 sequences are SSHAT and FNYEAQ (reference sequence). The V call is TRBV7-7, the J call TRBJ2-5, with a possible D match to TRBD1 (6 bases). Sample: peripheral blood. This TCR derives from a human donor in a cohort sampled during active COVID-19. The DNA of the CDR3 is TGTGCCAGCAGCTTATTGGGGGCCGGGGAGACCCAGTACTTC. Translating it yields CASSLLGAGETQYF.